These 20 T cell receptor beta chains came from one sample sequenced in a study of shared clonotypes between healthy human individuals. Only in-frame clones appear in the TCRdb table, and some are missing; sequencing was by immunoSEQ multiplex PCR. Of hundreds of thousands of clones in the sample, about three quarters were seen once. Sequenced: memory CD4+ T cells sorted from blood. Sample subset: CD45RA-negative fraction. These TCRs come from a woman in her 30s in good health.

Remarks on this clone: The same CDR3 can be traced to other DNA sequences in this sample. The CDR3 region has the DNA TGTGCCAGCAGCTTAGACAGGGCCTACGAGCAGTACTTC. Amino acid sequence: CASSLDRAYEQYF. The V call is TRBV11-2, the J call TRBJ2-7, with D possibly being TRBD1 (5 bases). CDR1 SGHAT and CDR2 FQNNGV come from the germline V gene. V shed 0 bases and J shed 2 bases, with 5 bases lying between them. The CDR3 consists of 13 residues. Full variable domain (outside the CDR3, taken from reference TRBV11-2 and TRBJ2-7): EAGVAQSPRYKIIEKRQSVAFWCNPISGHATLYWYQQILGQGPKLLIQFQNNGVVDDSQLPKDRFSAERLKGVDSTLKIQPAKLEDSAVYLCASSLDRAYEQYFGPGTRLTVT.

The chain uses TRBV2 and TRBJ2-2, with no clear D. The CDR3 has 15 residues. CDR1 is SNHLY and CDR2 is FYNNEI in the germline V gene. Trimming left V 3 bases short and J 6 bases short, with 14 bases between. Here the CDR3 DNA reads TGTGCCAGCAGTGATGCTGGGTTTGGGCCCGGGGAGCTGTTTTTT. This codes for CASSDAGFGPGELFF.

CDR3 sequence: CASSLATGTGGNEQYF. The CDR3 DNA reads TGTGCCAGCAGCTTGGCCACCGGGACAGGGGGTAACGAGCAGTACTTC. This chain connects TRBV5-6 to TRBJ2-7, with 11 bases that match TRBD1. The CDR3 is 16 residues long. Trimming removed 0 bases from V and 5 bases from J; junction bases left unmatched: 7. The germline CDR1 and CDR2 sequences are SGHDT and YYEEEE.

The chain recombines TRBV6-1 with TRBJ1-1; 9 bases map to TRBD1. The CDR3 runs 14 residues. The junction had 8 bases not matched to a gene; V was cut back by 7 bases and J by 5 bases. Germline-derived CDR1 and CDR2 are MNHNS and SASEGT. Written as DNA, the CDR3 is TGTGCCAGCATGGACAGGGGTGGATGGACTGAAGCTTTCTTT. Translating gives CASMDRGGWTEAFF.

The V call is TRBV18, the J call TRBJ2-5; the D gene is possibly TRBD1 (5 bases). Germline V CDR1 and CDR2: KGHSH, LQKENI. This CDR3 has 14 amino acids. The V end lost 3 bases, the J end lost 4 bases, and 12 bases lay between the germline ends. The CDR3 DNA follows: TGTGCCAGCTCACCGCCCCAGGGTGGAGAGACCCAGTACTTC. As protein: CASSPPQGGETQYF. Together with reference TRBV18 and TRBJ2-5, the CDR3 gives the full variable domain: NAGVMQNPRHLVRRRGQEARLRCSPMKGHSHVYWYRQLPEEGLKFMVYLQKENIIDESGMPKERFSAEFPKEGPSILRIQQVVRGDSAAYFCASSPPQGGETQYFGPGTRLLVL.

The chain employs TRBV5-1 and TRBJ1-3; no clear D gene. With 3 bases removed from V and 1 base from J, the gap between germline ends came to 14 bases. The CDR3 totals 16 residues. Germline assignment: CDR1 SGHRS and CDR2 YFSETQ. The CDR3 DNA sequence: TGCGCCAGCAGCTCGTCTTATGCGGGGTCTGGAAACACCATATATTTT. It specifies CASSSSYAGSGNTIYF.

On this clone: Other DNA sequences from this sample encode an identical CDR3 as well. The V and J genes are TRBV6-5 and TRBJ2-7; D may correspond to TRBD1 or TRBD2 (5 bases each). The CDR3 runs 12 residues. With 5 bases removed from V and 4 bases from J, the gap between germline ends came to 9 bases. Germline CDR1 is MNHEY and CDR2 is SVGAGI. The CDR3 nucleotides are TGTGCCAGCAGTCGAGGGGCATACGAGCAGTACTTC. This encodes CASSRGAYEQYF.

The V and J genes are TRBV5-5 and TRBJ1-4, with no clear D. The CDR3 totals 15 residues. Trimming cost V 0 bases and J 3 bases, with 9 bases left between them. From germline, CDR1 is SGHKS and CDR2 YYEKEE (reference sequence). The CDR3 here is CASSLGGSSNEKLFF. The CDR3, as DNA: TGTGCCAGCAGCTTGGGCGGGTCCTCTAATGAAAAACTGTTTTTT.

The chain couples TRBV2 to TRBJ2-7; D is unclear. Germline-derived CDR1 and CDR2 are SNHLY and FYNNEI. This CDR3 contains 12 residues. Trimming removed 6 bases at V and 6 bases at J, with 12 bases between. The DNA of the CDR3 is TGTGCCAGCAGGGTTGTATGGAGCGAGCAGTACTTC. Translation gives CASRVVWSEQYF.

The chain employs TRBV19 and TRBJ2-7, with unresolved D. The CDR3 loop spans 15 amino acids. V lost 5 bases to trimming and J lost 0 bases, with 14 bases between them. Per the germline V gene, CDR1 is LNHDA and CDR2 is SQIVND (reference sequence). CDR3 in amino acids: CASSHQSASSYEQYF. As DNA, the CDR3 is TGTGCCAGTAGTCACCAATCAGCCAGCTCCTACGAGCAGTACTTC.

V is TRBV5-4 and J is TRBJ2-7, with D uncertain. V lost 0 bases and J lost 5, with 6 bases in between. This CDR3 comprises 12 residues. CDR1 SGHNT and CDR2 YYREEE come from the germline V gene (reference sequence). For the CDR3, the DNA is TGTGCCAGCAGCTTGGCCAAGGACGAGCAGTACTTC. This codes for CASSLAKDEQYF.

The rearrangement joins TRBV7-2 to TRBJ2-3; D perhaps matches TRBD1 (6 bases). V lost 5 bases, J lost 2 bases, and 14 bases lay in between. The CDR3 loop spans 15 amino acids. Germline CDR1 is SGHTA and CDR2 is FQGNSA. CDR3 in DNA: TGTGCCAGCAGCGCCCAACAGGGCTCCACAGATACGCAGTATTTT. It yields the protein CASSAQQGSTDTQYF.

CDR3 in DNA: TGTGCCAGCTCACAGAGGCAGGAGACCTATGGCTACACCTTC. This gives the protein CASSQRQETYGYTF. V usage is TRBV18 and J usage is TRBJ1-2, with D uncertain. The CDR3 runs to 14 residues. Trimming shortened V by 4 bases and J by 4 bases, and 13 bases separated the two germline ends. Looked up from germline, CDR1 is KGHSH and CDR2 is LQKENI.

The V gene is TRBV6-1, the J gene TRBJ1-2; no firm D call. The germline V gene encodes CDR1 MNHNS and CDR2 SASEGT. V lost 2 bases to trimming and J lost 4 bases, with 8 bases between them. The CDR3 spans 13 residues. The CDR3, as DNA: TGTGCCAGCAGTGAACGGCGGATCTATGGCTACACCTTC. As protein: CASSERRIYGYTF.

As concerns this clone: Other DNA sequences in the same sample also yield this CDR3. The rearrangement uses TRBV7-6 and TRBJ1-1; unclear D gene. Germline assignment: CDR1 SGHVS and CDR2 FNYEAQ. The V end was cut by 5 bases, the J end by 1 base, with 8 bases between. CDR3 length equals 13 residues. The CDR3 reads CASSLQANTEAFF. The CDR3 DNA reads as TGTGCCAGCAGCCTACAAGCGAACACTGAAGCTTTCTTT. Looking up the rest from reference TRBV7-6 and TRBJ1-1 gives the full variable domain: GAGVSQSPRYKVTKRGQDVALRCDPISGHVSLYWYRQALGQGPEFLTYFNYEAQQDKSGLPNDRFSAERPEGSISTLTIQRTEQRDSAMYRCASSLQANTEAFFGQGTRLTVV.

CDR3 DNA: TGTGCCTGGAGTCTAGGGACTAGCGCCAATGAGCAGTTCTTC. Encoded protein: CAWSLGTSANEQFF. The rearrangement uses TRBV30 and TRBJ2-1; 10 nucleotides align to TRBD2. The length of the CDR3 is 14 residues. Losses at the gene ends were 2 bases for V and 6 bases for J; bases not matched to a gene: 4. The V gene's germline CDR1 is GTSNPN and CDR2 SVGIG (reference sequence).

The chain recombines TRBV5-1 with TRBJ1-2; the match to TRBD1 covers 9 bases. The J segment lost 5 bases and the V segment lost 4 bases, leaving 9 bases of the junction unmatched. CDR1 is SGHRS and CDR2 is YFSETQ in the germline V gene. This CDR3 has 15 residues. CDR3 coding DNA: TGCGCCAGCAGCGTAGCCCGGGACAGGGCATATGGCTACACCTTC. Its protein product is CASSVARDRAYGYTF.

This rearrangement joins TRBV7-9 to TRBJ2-7; 10 bases fit TRBD1. CDR1 SEHNR and CDR2 FQNEAQ come from the germline V gene (reference sequence). The J segment lost 4 bases and the V segment lost 1 base, leaving 4 bases of the junction unmatched. The CDR3 is 15 residues long. The CDR3 spells CASSLGQGAWYEQYF. CDR3 nucleotide sequence: TGTGCCAGCAGCTTAGGACAGGGGGCTTGGTACGAGCAGTACTTC. The full variable domain, with the rest looked up from reference TRBV7-9 and TRBJ2-7, is DTGVSQNPRHKITKRGQNVTFRCDPISEHNRLYWYRQTLGQGPEFLTYFQNEAQLEKSRLLSDRFSAERPKGSFSTLEIQRTEQGDSAMYLCASSLGQGAWYEQYFGPGTRLTVT.

This clone has more than one count but fewer than ten. The gene calls are TRBV5-6 and TRBJ2-7; 7 bases agree with TRBD2. V trimming: 0 bases; J trimming: 0 bases; junction bases outside the gene matches: 3. CDR1 and CDR2 from the germline V gene are SGHDT and YYEEEE. The CDR3 length is 15 residues. The CDR3 DNA reads TGTGCCAGCAGCTTGGTGGGGGGGAGCTCCTACGAGCAGTACTTC. Translation: CASSLVGGSSYEQYF.

This clone came up once. V gene TRBV30 combines with J gene TRBJ2-1, with TRBD2 matching 10 bases. CDR1 GTSNPN and CDR2 SVGIG come from the germline V gene (reference sequence). The CDR3 sequence is 15 residues long. Trimming cost V 5 bases and J 8 bases; bases outside gene matches: 12. CDR3 bases: TGTGCCTGGGAGGACCCTAGCGGGAGATCAGATGAGCAGTTCTTC. Encoded protein: CAWEDPSGRSDEQFF.